The T cell receptor (beta chain) described here comes from a study of response to subunit inactivated influenza vaccine. Study-wide results and caveats: Seasonal influenza vaccination, on each occasion, was suggested by the authors to recruit few new T cells.

With regard to this clonotype: Antigen: not known.

Trimming removed 4 bases from V and 5 bases from J, with 17 bases in between. Germline V gene lookup returns CDR1 MNHNS and CDR2 SASEGT. The CDR3 runs 15 residues. TCRdb processed the RT-PCR reads anew with MiXCR; each CDR3 protein has one entry. This table holds approximately 500,000 distinct CDR3 sequences, 10% to 15% found once. The clonotype comes from a man aged 45-65 years who received an inactivated influenza vaccine. This sample comprised PBMCs from blood, obtained 45 days after vaccination. The rearrangement links TRBV6-1 to TRBJ1-2, with D tentatively TRBD1 (6 bases). The CDR3: CASSVTGAGIYGYTF. The CDR3 DNA reads TGTGCCAGCAGTGTAACGGGGGCCGGCATATATGGCTACACCTTC.